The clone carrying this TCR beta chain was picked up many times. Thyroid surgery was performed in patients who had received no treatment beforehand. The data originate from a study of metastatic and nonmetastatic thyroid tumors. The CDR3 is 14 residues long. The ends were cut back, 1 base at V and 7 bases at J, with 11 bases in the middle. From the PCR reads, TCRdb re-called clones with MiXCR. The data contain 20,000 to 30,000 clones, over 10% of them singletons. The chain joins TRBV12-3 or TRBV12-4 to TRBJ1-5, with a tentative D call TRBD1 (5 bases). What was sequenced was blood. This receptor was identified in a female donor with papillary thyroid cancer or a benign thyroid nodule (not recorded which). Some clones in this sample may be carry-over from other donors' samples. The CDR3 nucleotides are TGTGCCAGCAGTTTAGGGGCAGGGATCCAGCCCCAGCATTTT. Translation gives CASSLGAGIQPQHF.